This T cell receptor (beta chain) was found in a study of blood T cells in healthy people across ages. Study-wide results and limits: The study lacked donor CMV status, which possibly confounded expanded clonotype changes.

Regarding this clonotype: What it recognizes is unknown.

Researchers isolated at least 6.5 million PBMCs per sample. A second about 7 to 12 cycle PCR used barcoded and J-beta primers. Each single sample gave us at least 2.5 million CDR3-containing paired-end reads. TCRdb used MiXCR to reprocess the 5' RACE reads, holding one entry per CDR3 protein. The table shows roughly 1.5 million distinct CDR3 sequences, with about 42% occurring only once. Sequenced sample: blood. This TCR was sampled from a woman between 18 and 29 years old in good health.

CDR3 DNA sequence: TGTGCCAGCAGTGAGGGTACCAGGCATAATGAAAAACTGTTTTTT. Translated, it gives CASSEGTRHNEKLFF. This chain uses TRBV25-1 with TRBJ1-4; the D is unclear. V was trimmed by 3 bases and J by 4 bases, leaving 12 bases between them. The CDR3 length is 15 residues. Germline-derived CDR1 and CDR2 are MGHDK and SYGVNS.